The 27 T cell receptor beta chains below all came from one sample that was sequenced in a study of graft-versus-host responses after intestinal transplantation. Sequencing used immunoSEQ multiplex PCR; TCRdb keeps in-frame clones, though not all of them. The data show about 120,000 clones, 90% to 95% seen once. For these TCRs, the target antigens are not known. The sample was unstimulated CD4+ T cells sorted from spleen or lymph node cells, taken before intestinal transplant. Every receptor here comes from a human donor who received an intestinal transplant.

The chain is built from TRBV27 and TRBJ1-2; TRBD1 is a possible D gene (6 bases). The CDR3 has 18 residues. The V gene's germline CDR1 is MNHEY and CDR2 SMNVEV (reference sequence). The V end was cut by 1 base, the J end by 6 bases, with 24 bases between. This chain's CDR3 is CASSLYSPGHRGHNGYTF. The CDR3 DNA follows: TGTGCCAGCAGTTTATACTCCCCGGGACACCGGGGGCATAATGGCTACACCTTC.

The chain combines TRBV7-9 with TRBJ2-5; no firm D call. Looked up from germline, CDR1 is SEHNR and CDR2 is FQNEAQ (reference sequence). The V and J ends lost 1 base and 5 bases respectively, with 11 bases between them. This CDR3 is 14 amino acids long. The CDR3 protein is CASSLGAARETQYF. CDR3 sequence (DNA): TGTGCCAGCAGCTTAGGGGCAGCTCGGGAGACCCAGTACTTC.

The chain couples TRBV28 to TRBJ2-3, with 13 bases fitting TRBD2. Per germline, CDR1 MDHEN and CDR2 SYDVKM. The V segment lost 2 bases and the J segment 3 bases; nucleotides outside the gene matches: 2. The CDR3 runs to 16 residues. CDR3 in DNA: TGTGCCAGCAGTTTAGGGACTAGCGGGAAGACAGATACGCAGTATTTT. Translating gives CASSLGTSGKTDTQYF.

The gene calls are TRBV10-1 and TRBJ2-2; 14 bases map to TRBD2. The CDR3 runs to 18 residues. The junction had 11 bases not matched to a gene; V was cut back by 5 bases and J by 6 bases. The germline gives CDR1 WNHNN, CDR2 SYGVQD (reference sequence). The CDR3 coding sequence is TGCGCCAGCAGTCGAGGACTAGCGGGAGGCCTAGGATCCGGGGAGCTGTTTTTT. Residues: CASSRGLAGGLGSGELFF.

The DNA of the CDR3 is TGTGCCAGCAGCGTAGACGGACCGAGCACAGATACGCAGTATTTT. Its protein product is CASSVDGPSTDTQYF. The chain has TRBV9 and TRBJ2-3; D ambiguous. CDR3 length: 15 amino acids. With 0 bases removed from V and 0 bases from J, the gap between germline ends came to 8 bases. Per germline, CDR1 SGDLS and CDR2 YYNGEE.

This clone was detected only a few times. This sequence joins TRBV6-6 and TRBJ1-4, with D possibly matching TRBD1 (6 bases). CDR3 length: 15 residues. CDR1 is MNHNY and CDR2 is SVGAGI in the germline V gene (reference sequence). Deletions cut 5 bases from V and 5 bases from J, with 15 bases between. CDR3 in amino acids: CASSPTGQMNEKLFF. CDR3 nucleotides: TGTGCCAGCAGTCCCACCGGACAGATGAATGAAAAACTGTTTTTT.

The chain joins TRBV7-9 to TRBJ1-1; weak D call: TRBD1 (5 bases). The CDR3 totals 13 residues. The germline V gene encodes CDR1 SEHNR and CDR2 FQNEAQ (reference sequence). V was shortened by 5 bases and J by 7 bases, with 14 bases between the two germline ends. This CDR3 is CASSRAGGGEAFF. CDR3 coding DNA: TGTGCCAGCAGCCGGGCCGGGGGGGGTGAAGCTTTCTTT.

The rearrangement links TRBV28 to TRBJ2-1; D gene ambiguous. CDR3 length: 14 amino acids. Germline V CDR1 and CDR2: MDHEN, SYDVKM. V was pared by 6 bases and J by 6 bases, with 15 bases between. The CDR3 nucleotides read TGTGCCAGCAGCCCCCCCCGGGCCGGCAATGAGCAGTTCTTC. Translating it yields CASSPPRAGNEQFF.

This CDR3 reads CASSLRSGGSYGYTF. CDR3 coding DNA: TGTGCCAGCAGTTTACGGTCCGGGGGTTCTTATGGCTACACCTTC. The V gene is TRBV27, the J gene TRBJ1-2; D is possibly TRBD1 (5 bases). The germline CDR1 and CDR2 sequences are MNHEY and SMNVEV (reference sequence). The ends were cut back, 2 bases at V and 5 bases at J, with 15 bases in the middle. CDR3 length equals 15 residues.

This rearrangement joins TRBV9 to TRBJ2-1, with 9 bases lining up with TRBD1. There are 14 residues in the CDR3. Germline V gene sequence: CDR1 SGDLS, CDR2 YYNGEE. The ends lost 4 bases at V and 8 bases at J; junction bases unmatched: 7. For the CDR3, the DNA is TGTGCCAGCAGCTCCCAAACAGGGGGCTATGAGCAGTTCTTC. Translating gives CASSSQTGGYEQFF.

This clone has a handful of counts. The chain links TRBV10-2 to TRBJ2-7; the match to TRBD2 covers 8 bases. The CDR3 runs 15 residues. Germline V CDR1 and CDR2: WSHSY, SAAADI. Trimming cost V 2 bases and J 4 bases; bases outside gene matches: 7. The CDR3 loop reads CASSEAAGGGYEQYF. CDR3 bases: TGCGCCAGCAGTGAGGCAGCCGGGGGGGGATACGAGCAGTACTTC.

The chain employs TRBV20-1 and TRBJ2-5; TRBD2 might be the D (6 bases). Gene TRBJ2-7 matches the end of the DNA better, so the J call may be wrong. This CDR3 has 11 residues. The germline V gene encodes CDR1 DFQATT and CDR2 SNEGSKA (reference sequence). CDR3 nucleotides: TGCCAAATGGGGGGAGGCTACGAGCAGTACTTC. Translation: CQMGGGYEQYF.

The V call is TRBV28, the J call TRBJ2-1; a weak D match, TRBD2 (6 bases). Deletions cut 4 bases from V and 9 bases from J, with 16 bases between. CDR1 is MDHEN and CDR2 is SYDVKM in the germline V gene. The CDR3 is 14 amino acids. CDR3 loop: CASSSSLVGGEQFF. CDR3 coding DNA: TGTGCCAGCAGTTCCTCCCTGGTGGGGGGTGAGCAGTTCTTC. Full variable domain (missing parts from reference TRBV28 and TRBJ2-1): DVKVTQSSRYLVKRTGEKVFLECVQDMDHENMFWYRQDPGLGLRLIYFSYDVKMKEKGDIPEGYSVSREKKERFSLILESASTNQTSMYLCASSSSLVGGEQFFGPGTRLTVL.

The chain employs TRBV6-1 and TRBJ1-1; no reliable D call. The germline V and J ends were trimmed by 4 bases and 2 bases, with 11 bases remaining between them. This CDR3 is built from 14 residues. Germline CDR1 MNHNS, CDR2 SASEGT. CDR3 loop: CASSVTRLNTEAFF. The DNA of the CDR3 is TGTGCCAGCAGTGTTACCCGGCTTAACACTGAAGCTTTCTTT.

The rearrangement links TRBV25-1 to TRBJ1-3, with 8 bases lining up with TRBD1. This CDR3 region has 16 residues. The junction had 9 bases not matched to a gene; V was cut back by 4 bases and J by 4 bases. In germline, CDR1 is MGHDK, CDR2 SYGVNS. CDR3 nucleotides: TGTGCCAGCAGTGCAAAGGGACAGGCTGAGGGAAACACCATATATTTT. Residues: CASSAKGQAEGNTIYF.

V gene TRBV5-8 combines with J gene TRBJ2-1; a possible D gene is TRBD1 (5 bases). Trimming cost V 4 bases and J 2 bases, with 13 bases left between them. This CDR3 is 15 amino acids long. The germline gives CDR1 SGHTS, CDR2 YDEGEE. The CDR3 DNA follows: TGTGCCAGCAGCCTCCAGGGAACCACCTACAATGAGCAGTTCTTC. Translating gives CASSLQGTTYNEQFF.

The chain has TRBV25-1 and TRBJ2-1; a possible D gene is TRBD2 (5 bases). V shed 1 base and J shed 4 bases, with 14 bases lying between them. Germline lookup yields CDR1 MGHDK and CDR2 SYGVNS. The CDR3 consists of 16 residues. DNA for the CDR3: TGTGCCAGCAGTGAATGGGAGCGGACCAGTTACAATGAGCAGTTCTTC. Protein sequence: CASSEWERTSYNEQFF.

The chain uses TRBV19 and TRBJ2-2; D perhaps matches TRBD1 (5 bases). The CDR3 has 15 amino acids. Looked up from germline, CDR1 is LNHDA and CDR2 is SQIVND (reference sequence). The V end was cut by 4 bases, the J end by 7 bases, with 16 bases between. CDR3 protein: CASSRPGRAVGELFF. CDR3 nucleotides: TGTGCCAGTAGTAGGCCCGGCAGGGCGGTCGGGGAGCTGTTTTTT.

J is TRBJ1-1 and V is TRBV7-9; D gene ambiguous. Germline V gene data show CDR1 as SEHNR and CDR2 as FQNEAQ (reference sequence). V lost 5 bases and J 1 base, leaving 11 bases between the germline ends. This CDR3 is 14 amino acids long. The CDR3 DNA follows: TGTGCCAGCAGCCTCCGGGTGGGGAACACTGAAGCTTTCTTT. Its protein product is CASSLRVGNTEAFF.

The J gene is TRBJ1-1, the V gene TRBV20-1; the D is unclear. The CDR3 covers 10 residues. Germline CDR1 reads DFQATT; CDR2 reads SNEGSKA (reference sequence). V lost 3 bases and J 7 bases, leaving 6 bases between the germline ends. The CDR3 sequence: CSASGVEAFF. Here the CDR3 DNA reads TGCAGTGCTAGTGGCGTTGAAGCTTTCTTT.

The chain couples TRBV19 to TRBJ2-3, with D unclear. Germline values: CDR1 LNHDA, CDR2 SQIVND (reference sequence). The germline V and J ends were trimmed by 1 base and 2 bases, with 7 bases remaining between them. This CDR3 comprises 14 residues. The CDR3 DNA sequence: TGTGCCAGTAGTATAGCCAGAACCACAGATACGCAGTATTTT. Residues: CASSIARTTDTQYF.

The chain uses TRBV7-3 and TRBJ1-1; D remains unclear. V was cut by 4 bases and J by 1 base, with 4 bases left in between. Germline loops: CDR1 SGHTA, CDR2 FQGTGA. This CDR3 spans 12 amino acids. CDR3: CASSSTNTEAFF. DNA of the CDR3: TGTGCCAGCAGCTCCACGAACACTGAAGCTTTCTTT.

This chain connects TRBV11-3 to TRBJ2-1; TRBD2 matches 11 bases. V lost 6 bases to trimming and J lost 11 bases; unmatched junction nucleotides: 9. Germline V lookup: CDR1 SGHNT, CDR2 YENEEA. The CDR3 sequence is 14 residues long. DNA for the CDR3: TGTGCCAGCAGTCCCGGACTAGCGGGTAGGAAGCAGTTCTTC. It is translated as CASSPGLAGRKQFF. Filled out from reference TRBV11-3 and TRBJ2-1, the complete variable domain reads EAGVVQSPRYKIIEKKQPVAFWCNPISGHNTLYWYLQNLGQGPELLIRYENEEAVDDSQLPKDRFSAERLKGVDSTLKIQPAELGDSAVYLCASSPGLAGRKQFFGPGTRLTVL.

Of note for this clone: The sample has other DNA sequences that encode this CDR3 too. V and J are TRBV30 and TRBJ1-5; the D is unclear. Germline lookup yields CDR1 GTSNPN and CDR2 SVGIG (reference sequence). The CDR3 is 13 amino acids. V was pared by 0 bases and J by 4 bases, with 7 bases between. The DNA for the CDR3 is TGTGCCTGGAGTGTACGCGGGAATCAGCCCCAGCATTTT. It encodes CAWSVRGNQPQHF. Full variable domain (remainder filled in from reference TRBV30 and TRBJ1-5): SQTIHQWPATLVQPVGSPLSLECTVEGTSNPNLYWYRQAAGRGLQLLFYSVGIGQISSEVPQNLSASRPQDRQFILSSKKLLLSDSGFYLCAWSVRGNQPQHFGDGTRLSIL.

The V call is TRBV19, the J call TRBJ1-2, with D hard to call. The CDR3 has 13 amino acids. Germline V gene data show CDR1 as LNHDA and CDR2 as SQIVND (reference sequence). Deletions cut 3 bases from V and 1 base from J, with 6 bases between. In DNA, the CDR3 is TGTGCCAGTAGTATGGCCTTTAACTATGGCTACACCTTC. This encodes CASSMAFNYGYTF.

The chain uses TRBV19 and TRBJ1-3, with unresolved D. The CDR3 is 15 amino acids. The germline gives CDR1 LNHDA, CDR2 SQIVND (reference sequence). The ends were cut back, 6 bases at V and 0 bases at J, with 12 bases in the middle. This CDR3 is CASRQPLSSGNTIYF. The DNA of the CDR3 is TGTGCCAGTAGACAGCCTCTAAGCTCTGGAAACACCATATATTTT.

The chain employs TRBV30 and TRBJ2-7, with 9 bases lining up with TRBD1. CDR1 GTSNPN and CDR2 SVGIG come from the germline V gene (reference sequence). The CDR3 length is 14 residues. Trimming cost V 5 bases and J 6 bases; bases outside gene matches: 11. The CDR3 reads CAWCIGDRVGEQYF. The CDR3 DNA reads TGTGCCTGGTGTATAGGGGACAGGGTTGGCGAGCAGTACTTC.